This record looks at one T cell receptor (beta chain) sequence and its context. This record belongs to a study of blood T cell repertoires in COVID-19. About the study: Both acute and convalescent COVID-19 samples were obtained from the United States, Italy and Spain. T cells, B-cell-depleted T cells, or PBMCs supplied cDNA or gDNA.

Original data processing: Estimated nucleated cell counts came from reference gene primer amplification. Sequencing was performed with immunoSEQ multiplex PCR; in TCRdb, only in-frame clones are kept and a portion is missing. The D gene and trimming were derived from the DNA, and the V and J assignments and clone size from that table. This sample yields about 72,000 clones, of which roughly 86% are seen a single time; over 10% belongs to the top ten. The V gene lost 1 base and the J gene lost 4 bases, with 7 bases spanning the gap. The CDR3 extends over 13 amino acids. Germline loops: CDR1 MGHRA, CDR2 YSYEKL.

The source of this sequence is a woman between 55 and 75 years old with acute or convalescent COVID-19. The chain carries TRBV4-1 and TRBJ1-2; D unclear. Source material: peripheral blood. The CDR3, as DNA: TGCGCCAGCAGCCAAGCAGGCTCCTATGGCTACACCTTC. It yields the protein CASSQAGSYGYTF.